The T cell receptor beta chain described here comes from a study of shared clonotypes between healthy human individuals. The ends were cut back, 5 bases at V and 3 bases at J, with 16 bases in the middle. Germline V lookup: CDR1 KGHSH, CDR2 LQKENI. This CDR3 is built from 16 residues. Here immunoSEQ multiplex PCR was the method, and the copy in TCRdb shows in-frame clones only, minus some. The profile covers a few million clones, with approximately 92% appearing a single time and around 0.15% taken by the ten largest. This TCR derives from a man younger than 30 in good health. Material: naive CD4+ T cells sorted from blood. The subset: CD45RA+ positively selected. The chain has TRBV18 and TRBJ1-4; D is possibly TRBD1 (6 bases). CDR3 bases: TGTGCCAGCTCAAGCCAAACGGGGGCTCCTAATGAAAAACTGTTTTTT. Its translation is CASSSQTGAPNEKLFF.